This TCR beta chain was sequenced for a study of OX40 agonist ivuxolimab in advanced cancers. In the study overall: Ivuxolimab was an agonistic, fully human IgG2 monoclonal antibody directed against OX40 (CD134), a costimulatory receptor. Intravenous ivuxolimab was administered to patients every 2 weeks at six dose levels: 0.01, 0.1, 0.3, 1.5, 3 and 10 mg/kg. Of the approximately 50 dose-escalation patients, hepatocellular carcinoma was present in approximately 20, melanoma in around 15, renal cell carcinoma in 9 and head and neck cancer in 9. The dose-escalation cohort was around 84% male with a mean age of 60 years, ranging from 23 to 79. Prior anti-PD-1, anti-PD-L1 or anti-CTLA-4 therapy was permitted, and 40% of dose-escalation patients had received checkpoint inhibitors. Partial responses were achieved by three dose-escalation patients, of whom one had hepatocellular carcinoma and two had cutaneous melanoma. The purpose of peripheral TCRbeta sequencing was to test whether ivuxolimab changed TCR sequence diversity and led to clonal T-cell expansion. The paper describes the monotherapy dose-escalation part (N of about 50 patients) of the phase I trial of ivuxolimab.

On this clone itself: Its antigen specificity is not known. Base quality data are lacking; no much larger clone is found one base away.

From cysteine to phenylalanine, the CDR3 is 15 amino acids long. The only DNA kept is the CDR3, 45 bases in frame from the first base. The germline V gene provides CDR1 SGHRS and CDR2 YFSETQ. The germline V end is reduced by 2 bases and the J end by 7 bases; junction bases left unmatched: 8. Here is what the overall study found, with its caveats: The antigen specificity of the peripheral T cells that underwent clonal expansion was not determined. In the 0.1-3.0 mg/kg groups, partial responders were among the patients with the lowest normalized peripheral clonal expansion, particularly in CD8+ T cells. Low levels of normalized T-cell clonal expansion were also shown by some nonresponding patients. At doses from 0.1 to 3.0 mg/kg, clonal expansion was seen in both CD4+ and CD8+ blood T cells between baseline and week 6. After ivuxolimab, more expanded clones were found on average in CD8+ T cells than in CD4+ T cells.

Genomic DNA was isolated from the sorted cells so that the TCRbeta CDR3 region could be sequenced. The immunoSEQ Assay was used to sequence the TCRbeta CDR3 regions. In TCRdb, the immuneACCESS table is reduced to in-frame sequences with V and J assigned. These tables do not hold every clone; where another copy was compared, an unresolved V gene accounts for under half, and the others remain unexplained. The sample table records around 90,000 clones; about 91% of these occur just once. The ten top clones hold roughly 2.1% of the sample. The trial excluded patients who had a history of autoimmune disease or were on systemic immunosuppression. In every dose cohort, peripheral blood was drawn for TCR sequencing at baseline, cycle 4 day 1, and cycle 7 day 1. Samples were obtained from an open-label, multicenter, first-in-human phase I dose-escalation trial of ivuxolimab. Adults with locally advanced or metastatic melanoma, renal cell carcinoma, hepatocellular carcinoma or head and neck squamous cell carcinoma were enrolled in the trial. Before TCR sequencing, CD4+ and CD8+ T cells were separately sorted from peripheral blood.

The rearrangement combines TRBV5-1 with TRBJ1-4; TRBD1 matches 7 bases in the middle. This TCR came from an adult with an advanced solid tumor such as melanoma, head and neck, liver or kidney cancer. The sequences come from CD4+ or CD8+ T cells sorted from blood, collected in a trial of the OX40 agonist ivuxolimab. The CDR3 amino acid sequence is: CASSLTGDGGEKLFF. The DNA sequence is given as TGCGCCAGCAGCTTAACAGGGGACGGGGGTGAAAAACTGTTTTTT. When the CDR3 is completed using the reference TRBV5-1 and TRBJ1-4 genes on either side, the full variable domain is KAGVTQTPRYLIKTRGQQVTLSCSPISGHRSVSWYQQTPGQGLQFLFEYFSETQRNKGNFPGRFSGRQFSNSRSEMNVSTLELGDSALYLCASSLTGDGGEKLFFGSGTQLSVL.